Listed here are 24 T cell receptor beta chains from one sample, sequenced in a study of vaccination and CD4 T cells after COVID-19. Cultured CD4+ T-cell DNA underwent Oncomine TCR Beta short-read sequencing. MiXCR, applied by TCRdb to the PCR reads, yields one record per CDR3 protein. Of 18,000 or so distinct CDR3 sequences listed, approximately 42% are singletons. No cognate antigen is known for these TCRs. The treatment denotes: roughly 11-day PBMC culture with coronavirus spike peptide pools or control peptides (ViraFEST assay). The sequencing here drew on CD4+ T cells from blood, cultured in vitro, taken before SARS-CoV-2 vaccination. The receptors were sampled from a human donor who received a COVID-19 vaccine.

The chain combines TRBV19 with TRBJ2-3; TRBD1 matches at 9 bases. Germline V gene sequence: CDR1 LNHDA, CDR2 SQIVND (reference sequence). The CDR3 sequence is 15 residues long. The V and J ends lost 4 bases and 5 bases, in that order; junction bases with no gene match: 7. The CDR3 DNA reads as TGTGCCAGTAGTACCCGGACAGGGGTTGGAGATACGCAGTATTTT. Protein product: CASSTRTGVGDTQYF.

The chain couples TRBV20-1 to TRBJ1-2; D unclear. Germline V gene lookup returns CDR1 DFQATT and CDR2 SNEGSKA (reference sequence). The CDR3 runs to 15 residues. The ends were cut back, 6 bases at V and 5 bases at J, with 22 bases in the middle. The CDR3 DNA follows: TGCAGTGCCCCAACGGGAGGGCGCAGCGAGTATGGCTACACCTTC. Its translation: CSAPTGGRSEYGYTF.

The V gene is TRBV19, the J gene TRBJ1-1; a weak D match, TRBD1 (5 bases). V was cut by 6 bases and J by 4 bases, with 15 bases left in between. Germline-derived CDR1 and CDR2 are LNHDA and SQIVND (reference sequence). The CDR3 is 14 residues long. CDR3 in amino acids: CASRGPAGTTEAFF. CDR3 sequence (DNA): TGTGCCAGTAGGGGCCCGGCCGGGACCACTGAAGCTTTCTTT.

The chain has TRBV10-3 and TRBJ1-1; TRBD1 matches 8 bases. The ends lost 5 bases at V and 1 base at J; junction bases unmatched: 3. Germline V gives CDR1 ENHRY, CDR2 SYGVKD. CDR3 length equals 14 residues. The CDR3 DNA reads TGTGCCATCAGTATCGGACAGGGGAACACTGAAGCTTTCTTT. Translated, it gives CAISIGQGNTEAFF.

The CDR3 DNA sequence: TGTGCCAGCAGCTCCCAGACAGGGTATGGCTACACCTTC. Its translation is CASSSQTGYGYTF. The gene calls are TRBV5-5 and TRBJ1-2; 7 nucleotides line up with TRBD1. The CDR3 loop spans 13 amino acids. V dropped 3 bases and J dropped 5; count of bases not matched to a gene: 4. Germline lookup yields CDR1 SGHKS and CDR2 YYEKEE (reference sequence).

This chain links TRBV6-5 with TRBJ1-5; no definite D call. Germline assignment: CDR1 MNHEY and CDR2 SVGAGI. The CDR3 is 14 residues long. V lost 4 bases and J 3 bases, leaving 10 bases between the germline ends. The CDR3 DNA is TGTGCCAGCAGTTCTCACGGAAACAATCAGCCCCAGCATTTT. Translating gives CASSSHGNNQPQHF.

This clonotype was seen a few times. The CDR3 DNA follows: TGTGCCAGCAGTGACCACAGGGTAACGACTGGAAACACCATATATTTT. It translates to CASSDHRVTTGNTIYF. The chain combines TRBV2 with TRBJ1-3, with D tentatively TRBD1 (6 bases). The CDR3 has 16 amino acids. Germline CDR1 is SNHLY and CDR2 is FYNNEI. The germline V and J ends were trimmed by 3 bases and 2 bases, with 14 bases remaining between them.

This clonotype turned up a few times. This chain uses TRBV20-1 with TRBJ1-2; D is undetermined. Per the germline V gene, CDR1 is DFQATT and CDR2 is SNEGSKA (reference sequence). The CDR3 runs 13 residues. V lost 2 bases to trimming and J lost 1 base, with 8 bases between them. This chain's CDR3 is CSARKGLNYGYTF. The CDR3 DNA follows: TGCAGTGCTAGAAAGGGCCTTAACTATGGCTACACCTTC.

The CDR3 loop reads CASRWGTDTQYF. For the CDR3, the DNA is TGTGCCAGTAGATGGGGGACAGATACGCAGTATTTT. V usage is TRBV19 and J usage is TRBJ2-3; D is perhaps TRBD1 or TRBD2 (5 bases each). Germline V gives CDR1 LNHDA, CDR2 SQIVND (reference sequence). The ends were cut back, 6 bases at V and 3 bases at J, with 7 bases in the middle. The CDR3 consists of 12 residues.

The genes are TRBV6-2 or TRBV6-3 and TRBJ1-5, with 7 positions matching TRBD1. The CDR3 runs to 14 residues. Germline CDR1 and CDR2: MNHEY and SVGEGT. Trimming took 8 bases from V and 1 from J; bases not matched to a gene: 5. CDR3 in DNA: TGTGCCAGCTACTCGACAGGGAGCAATCAGCCCCAGCATTTT. Its protein product is CASYSTGSNQPQHF.

In nucleotides, the CDR3 is TGTGCCAGCAGTCACCGGTTCGGAGAGACCCAGTACTTC. It translates to CASSHRFGETQYF. V and J are TRBV7-8 and TRBJ2-5; D is unclear. CDR1 SGHVS and CDR2 FQNEAQ come from the germline V gene. The CDR3 has 13 amino acids. With 6 bases removed from V and 4 bases from J, the gap between germline ends came to 12 bases. The full variable domain, rest sourced from reference TRBV7-8 and TRBJ2-5, is GAGVSQSPRYKVAKRGQDVALRCDPISGHVSLFWYQQALGQGPEFLTYFQNEAQLDKSGLPSDRFFAERPEGSVSTLKIQRTQQEDSAVYLCASSHRFGETQYFGPGTRLLVL.

This clonotype was detected a few times. The chain employs TRBV19 and TRBJ1-1, with D hard to call. Trimming left V 1 base short and J 3 bases short, with 6 bases between. Germline V CDR1 and CDR2: LNHDA, SQIVND (reference sequence). The CDR3 consists of 13 residues. The CDR3 here is CASSIGRDTEAFF. DNA for the CDR3: TGTGCCAGTAGTATAGGAAGGGACACTGAAGCTTTCTTT.

The chain couples TRBV2 to TRBJ2-5; no reliable D call. Trimming pared 1 base from V and 1 base from J, leaving 7 bases between. Germline CDR1 SNHLY, CDR2 FYNNEI. This CDR3 contains 14 residues. CDR3 sequence (DNA): TGTGCCAGCAGTGAAGTTTCTGTCCAAGAGACCCAGTACTTC. As protein: CASSEVSVQETQYF.

The chain carries TRBV21-1 and TRBJ2-1; the D call in the table, TRBD1, was not verified against the DNA. TRBV21-1 is noted as a pseudogene. The CDR3 runs to 17 residues. The CDR3 DNA reads TGTGCCAGCAGCAGTAGCGAGGGGGCCTTTACGACTAATGAGCAGTTCTTC. Amino acid sequence: CASSSSEGAFTTNEQFF.

The chain recombines TRBV25-1 with TRBJ2-3; the D call may be TRBD1 or TRBD2 (5 bases each). CDR3 length: 11 residues. V gave up 6 bases and J gave up 4 bases, with 5 bases separating them. Germline lookup yields CDR1 MGHDK and CDR2 SYGVNS. Here the CDR3 DNA reads TGTGCCAGCAGGGGGGCAGATACGCAGTATTTT. This codes for CASRGADTQYF.

V and J are TRBV6-1 and TRBJ1-1; a possible D gene is TRBD1 (5 bases). Germline values: CDR1 MNHNS, CDR2 SASEGT. This CDR3 has 14 amino acids. Trimming left V 8 bases short and J 4 bases short, with 17 bases between. The CDR3 region has the DNA TGTGCCAGCCGACAAGGGGCTGGGATCACTGAAGCTTTCTTT. Translated: CASRQGAGITEAFF.

For the CDR3, the DNA is TGTGCCAGCACCAAGGGGGCTAGCGGGGGAGAGACCCAGTACTTC. Its translation: CASTKGASGGETQYF. This chain uses TRBV12-3 or TRBV12-4 with TRBJ2-5; 10 bases are shared with TRBD2. Losses at the gene ends were 7 bases for V and 4 bases for J; bases not matched to a gene: 9. The CDR3 runs 15 residues.

The rearrangement uses TRBV6-9 and TRBJ1-4; D gene unclear. Germline V gives CDR1 MNHGY, CDR2 SVAAGI. The CDR3 contains 16 residues. Deletions cut 8 bases from V and 8 bases from J, with 24 bases between. As DNA, the CDR3 is TGTGCCAGCCCTCACCCTCCACCATGGCTAAAGGAAAAACTGTTTTTT. It is translated as CASPHPPPWLKEKLFF.

This clonotype appeared a few times. The CDR3: CASSWSSSYNEQFF. In DNA form, the CDR3 reads TGTGCCAGCAGTTGGAGCAGCTCCTACAATGAGCAGTTCTTC. J is TRBJ2-1 and V is TRBV6-2 or TRBV6-3; D not resolved. This CDR3 has 14 amino acids. V dropped 4 bases and J dropped 0 bases, with 7 bases sitting between them. CDR1 and CDR2 from the germline V gene are MNHEY and SVGEGT.

This chain joins TRBV7-9 and TRBJ1-1; weak D call: TRBD1 (5 bases). The CDR3 spans 15 residues. The germline V gene has CDR1 SEHNR and CDR2 FQNEAQ (reference sequence). V lost 4 bases, J lost 4 bases, and 16 bases lay in between. The CDR3 nucleotides are TGTGCCAGCAGCTCGACCTTCCTGGGGGGCACTGAAGCTTTCTTT. It yields the protein CASSSTFLGGTEAFF.

V gene TRBV30 combines with J gene TRBJ1-6; TRBD1 might be the D (5 bases). From germline, CDR1 is GTSNPN and CDR2 SVGIG (reference sequence). V was shortened by 3 bases and J by 7 bases, with 13 bases between the two germline ends. The length of the CDR3 is 14 residues. This CDR3 is CAWSSGRRNSPLHF. CDR3 coding DNA: TGTGCCTGGAGCTCAGGGCGTAGGAATTCACCCCTCCACTTT.

J is TRBJ2-3 and V is TRBV30; the D call may be TRBD1 or TRBD2 (6 bases each). The germline CDR1 and CDR2 sequences are GTSNPN and SVGIG (reference sequence). This CDR3 is built from 15 residues. V lost 3 bases and J lost 2, with 15 bases in between. CDR3 amino acids: CAWRLTGGPTDTQYF. The CDR3 DNA follows: TGTGCCTGGAGGCTGACTGGGGGGCCCACAGATACGCAGTATTTT. The full variable domain, completed using reference TRBV30 and TRBJ2-3, is SQTIHQWPATLVQPVGSPLSLECTVEGTSNPNLYWYRQAAGRGLQLLFYSVGIGQISSEVPQNLSASRPQDRQFILSSKKLLLSDSGFYLCAWRLTGGPTDTQYFGPGTRLTVL.

The chain carries TRBV6-5 and TRBJ2-1, with D perhaps matching TRBD2 (6 bases). Germline V gene data show CDR1 as MNHEY and CDR2 as SVGAGI. There are 15 residues in the CDR3. Trimming left V 0 bases short and J 6 bases short, with 12 bases between. The CDR3 DNA sequence: TGTGCCAGCAGTTACTCTCAACTAGCCTCCAATGAGCAGTTCTTC. Residues: CASSYSQLASNEQFF.

The J gene is TRBJ1-6, the V gene TRBV6-5, with D maybe TRBD1 (6 bases). CDR1 is MNHEY, CDR2 SVGAGI, per germline. The CDR3 is 14 residues long. Between the trimmed V and J ends, which lost 2 bases and 9 bases, there was a span of 11 bases. CDR3 sequence: CASSYQGPGSPLHF. The CDR3 nucleotides are TGTGCCAGCAGTTACCAGGGGCCCGGTTCACCCCTCCACTTT.